This T cell receptor beta chain was documented in a study of T-cell memory formation after mild COVID-19. The CDR3 length is 13 residues. With 3 bases removed from V and 6 bases from J, the gap between germline ends came to 9 bases. In germline, CDR1 is LGHDT, CDR2 YNNKEL (reference sequence). TCRdb reprocessed the 5' RACE reads with MiXCR, giving one entry per CDR3 protein. The repertoire holds about 180,000 distinct CDR3 sequences, with more than 15% as singletons. This clonotype turned up a few times. This TCR was sampled from an adult woman who had mild COVID-19 (a few samples of this study predate the infection). Cell type and time point are not known. This chain links TRBV3-1 with TRBJ1-5; tentative D call: TRBD1 (5 bases). What was sequenced was PBMCs or a T cell subset sorted from them (not recorded which). As DNA, the CDR3 is TGTGCCAGCAGCCAGGGGGGTACTCAGCCCCAGCATTTT. Encoded protein: CASSQGGTQPQHF.